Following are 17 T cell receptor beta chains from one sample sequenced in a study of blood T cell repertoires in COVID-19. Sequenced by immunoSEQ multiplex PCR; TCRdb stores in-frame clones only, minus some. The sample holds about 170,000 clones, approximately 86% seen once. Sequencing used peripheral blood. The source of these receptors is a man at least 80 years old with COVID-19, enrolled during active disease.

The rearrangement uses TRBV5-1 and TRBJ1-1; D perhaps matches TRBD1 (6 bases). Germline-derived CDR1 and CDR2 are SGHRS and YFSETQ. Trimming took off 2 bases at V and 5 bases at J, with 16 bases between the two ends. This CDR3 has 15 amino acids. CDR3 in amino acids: CASSFTGMGWTEAFF. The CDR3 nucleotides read TGCGCCAGCAGCTTCACAGGGATGGGGTGGACTGAAGCTTTCTTT. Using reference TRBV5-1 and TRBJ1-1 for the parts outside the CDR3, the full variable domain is KAGVTQTPRYLIKTRGQQVTLSCSPISGHRSVSWYQQTPGQGLQFLFEYFSETQRNKGNFPGRFSGRQFSNSRSEMNVSTLELGDSALYLCASSFTGMGWTEAFFGQGTRLTVV.

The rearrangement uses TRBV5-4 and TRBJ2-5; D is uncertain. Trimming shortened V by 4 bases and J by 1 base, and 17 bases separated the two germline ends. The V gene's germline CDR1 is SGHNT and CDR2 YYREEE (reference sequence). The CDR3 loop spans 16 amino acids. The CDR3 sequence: CASSRVGYQLQETQYF. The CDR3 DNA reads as TGTGCCAGCAGCCGCGTCGGGTACCAGCTCCAAGAGACCCAGTACTTC.

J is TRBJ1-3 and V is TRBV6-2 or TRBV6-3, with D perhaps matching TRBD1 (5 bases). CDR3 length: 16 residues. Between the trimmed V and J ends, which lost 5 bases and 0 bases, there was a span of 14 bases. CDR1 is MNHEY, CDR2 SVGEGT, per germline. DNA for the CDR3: TGTGCCAGCAGTCGCAGGACATACGGCTCTGGAAACACCATATATTTT. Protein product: CASSRRTYGSGNTIYF.

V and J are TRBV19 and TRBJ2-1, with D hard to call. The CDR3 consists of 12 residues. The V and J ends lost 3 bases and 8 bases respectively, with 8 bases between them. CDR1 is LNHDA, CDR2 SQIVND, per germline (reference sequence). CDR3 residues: CASSIDRDEQFF. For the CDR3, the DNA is TGTGCCAGTAGTATTGATCGGGATGAGCAGTTCTTC.

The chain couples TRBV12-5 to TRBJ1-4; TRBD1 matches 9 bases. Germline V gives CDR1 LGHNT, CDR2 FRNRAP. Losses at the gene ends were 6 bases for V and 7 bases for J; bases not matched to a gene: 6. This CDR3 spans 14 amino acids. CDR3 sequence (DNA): TGTGCTAGTGGACCAACAGGGGGCGTTGAAAAACTGTTTTTT. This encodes CASGPTGGVEKLFF.

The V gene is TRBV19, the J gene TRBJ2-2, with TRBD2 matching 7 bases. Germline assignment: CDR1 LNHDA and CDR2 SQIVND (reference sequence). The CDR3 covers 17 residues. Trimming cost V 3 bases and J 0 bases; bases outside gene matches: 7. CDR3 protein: CASSIGAGTTNTGELFF. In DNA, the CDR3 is TGTGCCAGTAGTATTGGTGCGGGGACTACGAACACCGGGGAGCTGTTTTTT.

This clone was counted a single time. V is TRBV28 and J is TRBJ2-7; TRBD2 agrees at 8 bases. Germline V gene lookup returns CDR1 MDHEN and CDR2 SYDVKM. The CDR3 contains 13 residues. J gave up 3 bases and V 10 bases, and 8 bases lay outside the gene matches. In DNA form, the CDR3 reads TGTGCCACCCGTCGGGGGGGGGTCTACGAGCAGTACTTC. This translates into CATRRGGVYEQYF.

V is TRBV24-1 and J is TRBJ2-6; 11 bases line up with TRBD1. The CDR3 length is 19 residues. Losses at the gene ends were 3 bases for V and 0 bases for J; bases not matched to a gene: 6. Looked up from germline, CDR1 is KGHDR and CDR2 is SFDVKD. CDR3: CATSDPPGQGGSGANVLTF. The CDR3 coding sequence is TGTGCCACCAGTGATCCCCCGGGACAGGGGGGCTCTGGGGCCAACGTCCTGACTTTC.

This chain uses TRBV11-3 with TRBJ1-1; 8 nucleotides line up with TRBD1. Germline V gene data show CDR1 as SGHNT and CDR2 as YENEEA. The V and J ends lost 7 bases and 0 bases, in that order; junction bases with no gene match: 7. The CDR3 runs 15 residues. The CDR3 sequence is CASTRQGQMNTEAFF. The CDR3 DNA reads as TGTGCCAGCACAAGACAGGGGCAAATGAACACTGAAGCTTTCTTT.

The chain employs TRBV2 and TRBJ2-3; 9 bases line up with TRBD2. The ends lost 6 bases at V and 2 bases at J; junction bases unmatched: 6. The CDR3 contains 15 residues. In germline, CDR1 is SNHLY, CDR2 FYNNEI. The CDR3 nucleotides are TGTGCCAGCAGCGTGCGGGGGGGGAACACAGATACGCAGTATTTT. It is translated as CASSVRGGNTDTQYF.

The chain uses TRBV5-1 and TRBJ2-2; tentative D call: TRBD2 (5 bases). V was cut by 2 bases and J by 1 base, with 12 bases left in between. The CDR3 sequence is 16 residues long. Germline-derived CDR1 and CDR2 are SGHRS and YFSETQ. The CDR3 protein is CASSFSLRGNTGELFF. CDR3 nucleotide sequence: TGCGCCAGCAGCTTCAGTTTACGGGGGAACACCGGGGAGCTGTTTTTT.

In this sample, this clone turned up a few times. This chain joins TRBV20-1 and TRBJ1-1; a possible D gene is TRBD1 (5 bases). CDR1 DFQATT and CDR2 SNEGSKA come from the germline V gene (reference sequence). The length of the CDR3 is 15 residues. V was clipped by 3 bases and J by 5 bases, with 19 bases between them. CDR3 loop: CSASESGRAGTEAFF. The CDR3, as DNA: TGCAGTGCTAGTGAGAGTGGCAGGGCGGGAACTGAAGCTTTCTTT.

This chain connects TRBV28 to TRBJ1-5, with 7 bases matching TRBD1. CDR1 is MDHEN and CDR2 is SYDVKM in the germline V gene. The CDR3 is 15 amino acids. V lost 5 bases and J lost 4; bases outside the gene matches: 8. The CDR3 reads CASSKLDRFNQPQHF. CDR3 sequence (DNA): TGTGCCAGCAGTAAACTGGACAGGTTTAATCAGCCCCAGCATTTT.

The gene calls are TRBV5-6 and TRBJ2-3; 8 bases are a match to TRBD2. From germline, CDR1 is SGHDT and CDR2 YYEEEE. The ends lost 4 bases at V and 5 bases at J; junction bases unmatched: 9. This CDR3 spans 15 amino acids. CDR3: CASSPGGGQVDTQYF. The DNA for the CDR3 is TGTGCCAGCAGCCCGGGCGGGGGGCAGGTAGATACGCAGTATTTT. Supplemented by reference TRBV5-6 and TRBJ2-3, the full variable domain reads DAGVTQSPTHLIKTRGQQVTLRCSPKSGHDTVSWYQQALGQGPQFIFQYYEEEERQRGNFPDRFSGHQFPNYSSELNVNALLLGDSALYLCASSPGGGQVDTQYFGPGTRLTVL.

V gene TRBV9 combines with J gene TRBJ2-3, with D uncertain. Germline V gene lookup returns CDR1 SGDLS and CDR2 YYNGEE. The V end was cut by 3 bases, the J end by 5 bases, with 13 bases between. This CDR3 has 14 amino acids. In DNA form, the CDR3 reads TGTGCCAGCAGCGCACCGACTCCGGGAGATACGCAGTATTTT. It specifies CASSAPTPGDTQYF.

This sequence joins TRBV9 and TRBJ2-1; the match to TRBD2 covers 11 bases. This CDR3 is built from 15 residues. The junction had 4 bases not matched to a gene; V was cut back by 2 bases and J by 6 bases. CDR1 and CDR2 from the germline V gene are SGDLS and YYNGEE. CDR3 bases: TGTGCCAGCAGCGTGGGGCTAGCGGGGGGCAATGAGCAGTTCTTC. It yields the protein CASSVGLAGGNEQFF.

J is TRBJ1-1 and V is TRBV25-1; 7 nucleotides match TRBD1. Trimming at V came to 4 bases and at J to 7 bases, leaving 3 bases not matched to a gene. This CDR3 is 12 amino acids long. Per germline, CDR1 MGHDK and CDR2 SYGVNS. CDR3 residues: CASSGDSGEAFF. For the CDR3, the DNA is TGTGCCAGCAGTGGGGACAGCGGTGAAGCTTTCTTT. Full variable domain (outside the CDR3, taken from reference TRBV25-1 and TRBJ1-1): EADIYQTPRYLVIGTGKKITLECSQTMGHDKMYWYQQDPGMELHLIHYSYGVNSTEKGDLSSESTVSRIRTEHFPLTLESARPSHTSQYLCASSGDSGEAFFGQGTRLTVV.